Shown below are 5 T cell receptor beta chains from a single sample sequenced in a study of T cell responses to AZD1222 COVID-19 vaccine. The assay was immunoSEQ multiplex PCR, and TCRdb's table has in-frame clones only and misses some. The sample carries about 140,000 clones, around 90% recorded once. The material was peripheral blood, obtained on day 0 of AZD1222 vaccination. The receptors were gathered from an adult in good health.

The chain has TRBV13 and TRBJ1-1; 7 nucleotides match TRBD1. Germline loops: CDR1 PRHDT, CDR2 FYEKMQ (reference sequence). The CDR3 is 14 residues long. J lost 0 bases, V lost 6 bases, and 4 bases had no gene match. The CDR3 DNA reads TGTGCCAGCAGGCGGACAGGTATGAACACTGAAGCTTTCTTT. Protein product: CASRRTGMNTEAFF.

The J gene is TRBJ2-1, the V gene TRBV5-4; D is unclear. Per germline, CDR1 SGHNT and CDR2 YYREEE (reference sequence). V shed 0 bases and J shed 6 bases, with 13 bases lying between them. The CDR3 is 15 residues long. CDR3 coding DNA: TGTGCCAGCAGCTTGGTTGGGGTTGGCCCCAATGAGCAGTTCTTC. It specifies CASSLVGVGPNEQFF.

The rearrangement links TRBV6-4 to TRBJ1-6; 9 bases are shared with TRBD1. V shed 3 bases and J 6 bases; nucleotides not matched to a gene: 0. The CDR3 contains 14 residues. CDR1 is MRHNA, CDR2 SNTAGT, per germline. This chain's CDR3 is CASSEGQGNSPLHF. The DNA of the CDR3 is TGTGCCAGCAGTGAGGGACAGGGTAATTCACCCCTCCACTTT.

The chain has TRBV7-2 and TRBJ1-4, with D perhaps matching TRBD1 (6 bases). The germline V and J ends were trimmed by 4 bases and 8 bases, with 20 bases remaining between them. This CDR3 region has 16 residues. Germline-derived CDR1 and CDR2 are SGHTA and FQGNSA. CDR3 protein: CASSSETGQSREKLFF. The CDR3 DNA sequence: TGTGCCAGCAGCTCGGAAACCGGACAGTCGCGGGAAAAACTGTTTTTT. The full variable domain, completed using reference TRBV7-2 and TRBJ1-4, is GAGVSQSPSNKVTEKGKDVELRCDPISGHTALYWYRQSLGQGLEFLIYFQGNSAPDKSGLPSDRFSAERTGGSVSTLTIQRTQQEDSAVYLCASSSETGQSREKLFFGSGTQLSVL.

The rearrangement links TRBV4-2 to TRBJ1-3, with D possibly being TRBD1 (6 bases). The CDR3 runs 16 residues. V was cut by 1 base and J by 2 bases, with 12 bases left in between. Germline V gene lookup returns CDR1 LGHNA and CDR2 YNFKEQ. The CDR3 sequence is CASSQAAGDPGNTIYF. CDR3 bases: TGTGCCAGCAGCCAAGCGGCAGGGGATCCTGGAAACACCATATATTTT.